This TCR beta chain was sequenced in a study of vaccination and CD4 T cells after COVID-19 (dated by TCRdb to between 2020 and 2023). Background for the entire study: Every convalescent patient had a positive nasal swab PCR test for SARS-CoV-2, with mild disease in nine or ten patients and severe disease in one. Overlapping spike peptide pools from SARS-CoV-2 and from the common cold coronaviruses HCoV-NL63, HCoV-OC43 and HCoV-229E were used as culture stimuli. As controls, cultures received a CEFX viral epitope pool (the positive control), an HIV-1 Nef peptide pool (the negative control), or no peptide at all. Post-COVID blood samples from convalescent patients were collected a median of roughly 100 days after diagnosis, with a range of roughly 30 to 161 days. In 10 COVID-19 convalescent patients and 4 infection-naive healthy vaccine recipients, researchers compared the spike-specific CD4+ TCR repertoire from before mRNA vaccination with the repertoire from after. In the convalescent cohort there were six males and four females, among whom were two Hispanic individuals, seven Caucasians, two Asians and one multiracial person. Participants got two doses of the Pfizer-BioNTech BNT162b2 vaccine (n=8) or two doses of the Moderna mRNA-1273 vaccine (n=2). Post-vaccine blood samples were collected a median of around 70 days after the second vaccine dose, ranging from about 13 to 241 days. Here is what the overall study found, with its caveats: The median count of SARS-CoV-2-reactive clonotypes went up from around 20 after infection to 35 to 40 after vaccination, although the change was not significant. In convalescent patients, a median roughly 87% of post-vaccine SARS-CoV-2-reactive clones were detected only after vaccination, suggesting vaccine-specific priming. Only a relatively small number of convalescent patients were included in the study, and early timepoints following natural infection were not analyzed. In convalescent patients, nearly all vaccine-specific clones (304 of 307) were found to be mono-reactive for SARS-CoV-2 spike rather than cross-reactive with common cold coronaviruses.

Receptors were amplified or captured by PCR. At the Johns Hopkins FTIC core, DNA from the cultured CD4+ T cells underwent TCR sequencing with the Oncomine TCR Beta short-read assay. The QIAamp micro DNA kit was used to extract genomic DNA from the cultured CD4+ T cells. Oncomine TCR Beta libraries from cultured CD4+ T cells were pooled using unique dual indexes and sequenced on an Illumina iSeq 100. In the original analysis: Non-productive sequences were removed, and CDR3s that did not start with C, did not end with F or W, or were shorter than 7 amino acids were discarded. Antigen-specific clonotypes were identified using the MANAFEST web application through comparison of peptide-stimulated wells with reference and other culture wells. Positive clones required FDR below 0.05, an odds ratio above 5, and productive frequency above 0.1% in at least two of three replicate wells. A clonotype was classed as cross-reactive if the clonotype showed significant expansion both in SARS-CoV-2 spike wells and in at least one common cold coronavirus spike condition. Using R version 3.6.1, CDR3 homology was evaluated through Levenshtein distances (stringdist) along with unrooted phylogenetic trees (ape). TCRdb trimmed public reads at Q25 via fastp, called clones via MiXCR and kept in-frame beta chains. Each entry merges the rows of one CDR3 protein and shows their most common DNA and genes. TCRdb's processing, not the authors', yielded these V and J calls. This sample lists 15,000 to 20,000 distinct CDR3 sequences; 57% were detected once. The top ten clones comprise 11% of the sample.

In the paper's terms, the treatment or condition label means: roughly 10-day PBMC culture with coronavirus spike peptide pools or control peptides (ViraFEST assay). The ViraFEST assay was used in the study, in which antigen-specific T cells were expanded with peptide pools and expanded clonotypes were subsequently identified by TCR sequencing. The positive SARS-CoV-2 PCR tests of the convalescent patients were dated from March to December 2020, before the Alpha, Beta and Delta variants emerged in the United States. Two million PBMCs per well were cultured in IMDM with approximately 5.5% human AB serum and 9 to 10 IU/ml IL-2, plus 10 ug/ml peptide pools. Half of the culture medium was replaced with fresh IL-2-containing medium on days 3 and 7. After approximately 10 days of culture, CD4+ T cells were isolated by negative selection using the EasySep CD4+ T cell isolation kit. PBMCs were separated from whole blood using Ficoll-Paque Plus gradient centrifugation and then either used fresh or cryopreserved at -140C. Triplicate wells were generally used for each culture condition.

The CDR3 numbers 15 residues from cysteine through phenylalanine. The retained sequence is limited to the CDR3, 45 bases, with the frame set at the first base. Per the germline V gene (reference sequence), SEHNR is the CDR1 and FQNEAQ is the CDR2. The junction shows trimming of 0 bases on V and 6 bases on J, and the gene matches do not reach 2 bases of it. Remarks on this clonotype: The antigen it recognizes is unknown. The record has no base qualities; no much larger clone is one base away.

The TCR was taken from a human donor who had recovered from COVID-19. Rearrangement joined TRBV7-9 to TRBJ2-1; TRBD2 agrees with 10 junctional bases. Material: CD4+ T cells from blood, cultured in vitro. The CDR3 is CASSLAPSGSNEQFF. The nucleotide sequence is TGTGCCAGCAGCTTAGCCCCTAGCGGGAGCAATGAGCAGTTCTTC.